The entry below gives a single TCR beta chain sequence along with its context. This entry comes from a study of early T cells in non-severe SARS-CoV-2 infection. CDR3 length: 11 amino acids. V lost 6 bases and J lost 8, with 8 bases in between. Attached unique molecular identifiers marked individual cDNA molecules. MiXCR was run by TCRdb on the 5' RACE reads, yielding one entry per CDR3 protein. The sample has tens of thousands of distinct CDR3 sequences; around 15% are singletons. Sample: whole blood. The TCR comes from an adult who was a healthcare worker with PCR-confirmed SARS-CoV-2 infection or an uninfected control (not recorded which). V usage is TRBV12-3 or TRBV12-4 and J usage is TRBJ2-1; D call uncertain. CDR3 bases: TGTGCCAGCAGCCCTAACTATGAGCAGTTCTTC. Its protein is CASSPNYEQFF.